This T cell receptor (beta chain) was identified during a study of early stage breast cancer tumors. Each sample had two DNA replicates, approximately 0.52 ug blood or 1.5 ug tissue. Only in-frame clones appear in the TCRdb table, and some are missing; sequencing was by immunoSEQ multiplex PCR. The table has about 51,000 clones, 78% seen once. The CDR3 has 17 residues. Material: blood. The V and J genes are TRBV21-1 and TRBJ1-5. TRBV21-1 is described as a pseudogene. The clonotype originates from a person aged 40-50 years with breast cancer. The CDR3 coding sequence is TGTGCCAGCAGCAAAGAAGCGGGGGCAGTAGGCAATCAGCCCCAGCATTTT. It codes for CASSKEAGAVGNQPQHF.